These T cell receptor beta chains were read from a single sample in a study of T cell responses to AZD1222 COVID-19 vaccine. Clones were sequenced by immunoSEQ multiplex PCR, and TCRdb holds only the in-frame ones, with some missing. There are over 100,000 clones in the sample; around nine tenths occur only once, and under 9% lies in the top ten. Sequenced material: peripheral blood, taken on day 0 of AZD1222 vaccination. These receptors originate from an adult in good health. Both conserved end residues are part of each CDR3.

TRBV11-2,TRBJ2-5,CASSFTSGRETQYF
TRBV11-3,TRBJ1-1,CASSLRGGTEAFF
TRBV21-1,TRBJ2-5,CASSKPYTPQRATKTQYF
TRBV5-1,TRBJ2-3,CASSLLAAPSTDTQYF
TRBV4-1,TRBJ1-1,CASSPSPDANTEAFF
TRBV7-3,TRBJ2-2,CASSLDRQNTGELFF
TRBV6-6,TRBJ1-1,CASGLLGHNTEAFF
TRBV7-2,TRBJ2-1,CASSLNRDNEQFF
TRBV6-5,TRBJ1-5,CASRIGNQPQHF
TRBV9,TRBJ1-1,CASSPRTGPMNTEAFF
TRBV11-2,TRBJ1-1,CASSGQMNTEAFF
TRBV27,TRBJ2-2,CASSLEGGELFF
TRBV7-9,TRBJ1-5,CASSLAGVSNQPQHF
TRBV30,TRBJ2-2,CAWSVGREKWNTGELFF
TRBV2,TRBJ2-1,CASNKLAVKRNEQFF
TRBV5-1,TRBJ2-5,CASAGPTRGETQYF
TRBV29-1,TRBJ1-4,CSVRATNEKLFF
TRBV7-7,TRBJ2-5,CASSLMAGLRETQYF
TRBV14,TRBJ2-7,CASSHGQTYEQYF
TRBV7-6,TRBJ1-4,CASSLLGTGVSNEKLFF
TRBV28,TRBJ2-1,CASSRTSGDYNEQFF
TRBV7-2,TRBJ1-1,CASSPSWTNTEAFF
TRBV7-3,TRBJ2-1,CASSLGGINEQFF
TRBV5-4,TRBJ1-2,CASSSTGGGGYTF
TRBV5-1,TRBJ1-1,CASSLMGWNTEAFF
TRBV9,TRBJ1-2,CASSPGGAARFYGYTF
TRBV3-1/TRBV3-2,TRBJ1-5,CASSLGTGNQPQHF
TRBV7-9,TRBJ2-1,CASSPVGTGDNEQFF
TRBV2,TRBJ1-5,CASSEWGEGQPQHF
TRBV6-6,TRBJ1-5,CASSSTASQPQHF
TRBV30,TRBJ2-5,CAWSVGWGSRQETQYF
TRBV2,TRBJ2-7,CASRDSETSYEQYF
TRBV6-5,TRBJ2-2,CASRTIMDPGELFF
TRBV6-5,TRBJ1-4,CASSHDSATNEKLFF
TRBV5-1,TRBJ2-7,CASSLGDILGEEQYF
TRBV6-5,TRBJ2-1,CATREGSRSYNEQFF
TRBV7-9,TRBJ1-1,CASSLGLARNTEAFF
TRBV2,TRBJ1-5,CASSEIRDSDQPQHF
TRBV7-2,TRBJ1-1,CASSLYSDSYTEAFF
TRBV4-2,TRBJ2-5,CASSQVGQGGQETQYF